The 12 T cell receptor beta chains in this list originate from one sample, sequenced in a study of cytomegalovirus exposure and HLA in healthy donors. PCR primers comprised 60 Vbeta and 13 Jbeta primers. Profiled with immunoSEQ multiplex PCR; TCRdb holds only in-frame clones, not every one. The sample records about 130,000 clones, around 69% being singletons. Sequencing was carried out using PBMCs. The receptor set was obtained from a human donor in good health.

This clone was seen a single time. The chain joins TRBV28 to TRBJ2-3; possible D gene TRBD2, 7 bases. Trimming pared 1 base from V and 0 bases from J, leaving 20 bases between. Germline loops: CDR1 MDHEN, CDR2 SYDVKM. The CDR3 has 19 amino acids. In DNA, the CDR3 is TGTGCCAGCAGTTTATATGGGGGGGGCCGAGGATATAGCACAGATACGCAGTATTTT. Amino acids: CASSLYGGGRGYSTDTQYF.

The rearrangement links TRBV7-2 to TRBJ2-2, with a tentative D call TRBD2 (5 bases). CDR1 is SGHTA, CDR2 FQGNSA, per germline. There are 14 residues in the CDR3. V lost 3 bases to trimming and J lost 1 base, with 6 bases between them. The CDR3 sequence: CASSLGRNTGELFF. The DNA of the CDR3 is TGTGCCAGCAGCTTGGGGAGGAACACCGGGGAGCTGTTTTTT.

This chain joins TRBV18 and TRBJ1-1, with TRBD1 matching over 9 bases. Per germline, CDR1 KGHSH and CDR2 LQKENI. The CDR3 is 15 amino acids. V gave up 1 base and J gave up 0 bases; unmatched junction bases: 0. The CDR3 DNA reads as TGTGCCAGCTCACCACGACAGGGGGTGAACACTGAAGCTTTCTTT. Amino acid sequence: CASSPRQGVNTEAFF.

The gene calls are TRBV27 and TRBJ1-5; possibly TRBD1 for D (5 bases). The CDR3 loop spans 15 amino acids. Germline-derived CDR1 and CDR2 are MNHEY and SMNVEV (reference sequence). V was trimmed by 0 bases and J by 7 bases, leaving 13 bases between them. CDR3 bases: TGTGCCAGCAGTTTATCGGGGGGGGGATTGCAGCCCCAGCATTTT. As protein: CASSLSGGGLQPQHF.

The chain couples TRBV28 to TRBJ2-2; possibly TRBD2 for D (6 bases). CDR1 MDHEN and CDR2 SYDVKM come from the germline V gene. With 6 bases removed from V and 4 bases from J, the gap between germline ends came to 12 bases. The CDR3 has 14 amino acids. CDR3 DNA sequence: TGTGCCAGCAGAGGAGGGACCACCACCGGGGAGCTGTTTTTT. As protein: CASRGGTTTGELFF.

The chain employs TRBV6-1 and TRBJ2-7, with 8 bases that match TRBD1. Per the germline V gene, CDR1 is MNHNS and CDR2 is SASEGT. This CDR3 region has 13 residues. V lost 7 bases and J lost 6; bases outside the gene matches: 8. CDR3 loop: CASIFDRGREQYF. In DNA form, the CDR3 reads TGTGCCAGCATATTCGACAGGGGCCGCGAGCAGTACTTC.

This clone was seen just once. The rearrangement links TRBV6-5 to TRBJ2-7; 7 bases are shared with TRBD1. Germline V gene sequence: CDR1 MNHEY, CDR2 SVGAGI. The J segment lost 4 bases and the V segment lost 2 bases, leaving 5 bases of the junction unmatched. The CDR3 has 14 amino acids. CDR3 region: CASSYLTGMYEQYF. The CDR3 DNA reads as TGTGCCAGCAGTTACCTGACAGGGATGTACGAGCAGTACTTC.

CDR3 amino acids: CASRPQGSRPGELFF. The CDR3 DNA reads as TGTGCCAGCAGGCCCCAGGGTAGTAGGCCCGGGGAGCTGTTTTTT. The chain recombines TRBV2 with TRBJ2-2, with D possibly being TRBD1 (5 bases). Per the germline V gene, CDR1 is SNHLY and CDR2 is FYNNEI. Trimming took off 6 bases at V and 6 bases at J, with 17 bases between the two ends. This CDR3 contains 15 residues.

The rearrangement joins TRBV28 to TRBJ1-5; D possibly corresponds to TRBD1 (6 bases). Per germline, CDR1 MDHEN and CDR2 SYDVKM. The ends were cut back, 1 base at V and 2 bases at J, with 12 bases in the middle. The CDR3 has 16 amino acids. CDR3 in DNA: TGTGCCAGCAGTTTATCAGGGGTGAACGGCAATCAGCCCCAGCATTTT. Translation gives CASSLSGVNGNQPQHF.

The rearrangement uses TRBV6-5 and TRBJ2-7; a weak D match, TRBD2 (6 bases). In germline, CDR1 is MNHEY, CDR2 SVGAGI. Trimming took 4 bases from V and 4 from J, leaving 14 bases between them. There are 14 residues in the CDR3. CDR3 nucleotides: TGTGCCAGCAGTTCCCCGAGACGGGGGTACGAGCAGTACTTC. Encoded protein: CASSSPRRGYEQYF.

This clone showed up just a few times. The CDR3 nucleotides are TGTGCCAGTAGTCCTAAAGGACAGAGAAACTATGGCTACACCTTC. It translates to CASSPKGQRNYGYTF. V and J are TRBV19 and TRBJ1-2; tentative D call: TRBD1 (6 bases). The CDR3 length is 15 residues. Germline CDR1 LNHDA, CDR2 SQIVND (reference sequence). The ends were cut back, 5 bases at V and 2 bases at J, with 15 bases in the middle.

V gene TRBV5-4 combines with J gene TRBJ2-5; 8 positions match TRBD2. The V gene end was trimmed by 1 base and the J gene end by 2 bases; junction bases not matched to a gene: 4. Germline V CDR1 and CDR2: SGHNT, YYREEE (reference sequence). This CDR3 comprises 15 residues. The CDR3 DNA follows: TGTGCCAGCAGCTTGTGGCGGGGGGAACAAGAGACCCAGTACTTC. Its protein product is CASSLWRGEQETQYF.